Each of the 26 T cell receptor beta chains below was sequenced from the same sample in a study of blood T cells in healthy people across ages. A J-beta primer mix and a sample-barcoded 5' primer were used in a second PCR of roughly 7 to 12 cycles. TCRdb independently ran MiXCR on the 5' RACE reads; one entry per CDR3 protein. The table lists about 1,800,000 distinct CDR3 sequences, approximately 30% of them singletons, with about 8% in the top ten. The sample consisted of blood. The receptors stem from a woman between 25 and 40 years old in good health.

This clonotype occurred a few times. The chain is built from TRBV5-1 and TRBJ2-1; D uncertain. CDR1 and CDR2 from the germline V gene are SGHRS and YFSETQ. The CDR3 length is 13 residues. V lost 0 bases and J lost 12, with 13 bases in between. CDR3 in amino acids: CASSLGANAGQFF. The CDR3 coding sequence is TGCGCCAGCAGCTTGGGGGCTAACGCAGGGCAGTTCTTC. The whole variable domain, remainder taken from reference TRBV5-1 and TRBJ2-1, is KAGVTQTPRYLIKTRGQQVTLSCSPISGHRSVSWYQQTPGQGLQFLFEYFSETQRNKGNFPGRFSGRQFSNSRSEMNVSTLELGDSALYLCASSLGANAGQFFGPGTRLTVL.

This clonotype was observed a handful of times. The gene calls are TRBV6-2 or TRBV6-3 and TRBJ2-1; 8 bases line up with TRBD2. CDR3 length: 15 amino acids. J lost 4 bases, V lost 2 bases, and 4 bases had no gene match. Germline CDR1 reads MNHEY; CDR2 reads SVGEGT. The CDR3 DNA reads as TGTGCCAGCAGTTACAACGCGGGGGGTTACAATGAGCAGTTCTTC. Translating it yields CASSYNAGGYNEQFF.

This clonotype showed up just a few times. The rearrangement joins TRBV6-2 or TRBV6-3 to TRBJ1-5; 10 nucleotides match TRBD1. V was pared by 6 bases and J by 5 bases, with 4 bases of the junction left unmatched. The CDR3 extends over 14 amino acids. CDR1 is MNHEY and CDR2 is SVGEGT in the germline V gene. The CDR3: CASRRDRGHQPQHF. CDR3 DNA: TGTGCCAGCAGGCGCGACAGGGGGCATCAGCCCCAGCATTTT.

This clonotype showed up just a few times. This chain connects TRBV7-2 to TRBJ2-7; D tentatively fits TRBD1 or TRBD2 (6 bases each). Germline V lookup: CDR1 SGHTA, CDR2 FQGNSA. V gave up 4 bases and J gave up 0 bases, with 13 bases separating them. This CDR3 comprises 15 residues. CDR3 bases: TGTGCCAGCAGCTCTAGGGGGACTCTCTCCTACGAGCAGTACTTC. Encoded protein: CASSSRGTLSYEQYF.

This clonotype has more than one count but fewer than ten. CDR3 sequence reads: CATSDPSDEQFF. The DNA of the CDR3 is TGTGCCACCAGTGATCCCTCCGATGAGCAGTTCTTC. This chain links TRBV24-1 with TRBJ2-1; unclear D gene. Looked up from germline, CDR1 is KGHDR and CDR2 is SFDVKD. V lost 3 bases, J lost 8 bases, and 7 bases lay in between. The CDR3 spans 12 residues.

This clonotype was observed a handful of times. This chain's CDR3 is CASSYSRQENEKLFF. The CDR3, as DNA: TGTGCCAGCAGTTACTCTCGGCAGGAAAATGAAAAACTGTTTTTT. This chain joins TRBV6-6 and TRBJ1-4; no clear D. The CDR3 loop spans 15 amino acids. Germline CDR1 is MNHNY and CDR2 is SVGAGI (reference sequence). The V end lost 0 bases, the J end lost 5 bases, and 10 bases lay between the germline ends.

This clonotype was observed a handful of times. The CDR3 loop reads CASSPGPFSNQPQHF. The CDR3 bases are TGTGCCAGCAGCCCGGGGCCCTTTAGCAATCAGCCCCAGCATTTT. The chain has TRBV12-3 or TRBV12-4 and TRBJ1-5; maybe TRBD1 (5 bases). V dropped 6 bases and J dropped 0 bases, with 12 bases sitting between them. The CDR3 is 15 amino acids.

CDR3 in DNA: TGTGCCAGCAGCGACGACAGGGAGGATGAGCAGTTCTTC. The encoded protein is CASSDDREDEQFF. The chain combines TRBV9 with TRBJ2-1; TRBD1 might be the D (7 bases). Germline lookup yields CDR1 SGDLS and CDR2 YYNGEE. This CDR3 is built from 13 residues. The V gene lost 3 bases and the J gene lost 8 bases, with 12 bases spanning the gap.

The chain uses TRBV30 and TRBJ1-4; no definite D call. Germline V gene data show CDR1 as GTSNPN and CDR2 as SVGIG (reference sequence). V was trimmed by 3 bases and J by 0 bases, leaving 11 bases between them. This CDR3 is built from 15 residues. The DNA of the CDR3 is TGTGCCTGGAGAGGGTCGGCTGCAACTAATGAAAAACTGTTTTTT. Its protein product is CAWRGSAATNEKLFF.

This clonotype was seen at least ten times. J is TRBJ2-4 and V is TRBV7-2, with a tentative D call TRBD2 (6 bases). CDR1 is SGHTA and CDR2 is FQGNSA in the germline V gene. This CDR3 is 12 amino acids long. V was shortened by 9 bases and J by 6 bases, with 12 bases between the two germline ends. The CDR3 coding sequence is TGTGCCAGTGGGACTTCTCTAAACATTCAGTACTTC. This sequence encodes CASGTSLNIQYF.

For this clonotype: A read error is possible here, since a much larger clone lies one base away. The chain employs TRBV20-1 and TRBJ2-6; TRBD2 might be the D (6 bases). This CDR3 region has 14 residues. Germline V gene sequence: CDR1 DFQATT, CDR2 SNEGSKA (reference sequence). Here the CDR3 DNA reads TGCAGTGCTAGAGATCGCGGGGACTCCCACGTCCGGACTTTC. Translating it yields CSARDRGDSHVRTF.

This clonotype was found a few times. This chain joins TRBV15 and TRBJ2-4; D unresolved. V gave up 0 bases and J gave up 13 bases, with 19 bases separating them. The CDR3 is 15 residues long. The germline V gene has CDR1 LNHNV and CDR2 YYDKDF (reference sequence). The CDR3 sequence is CATSREDGTFDGQYF. The CDR3 DNA reads TGTGCCACCAGCAGAGAGGACGGAACCTTCGACGGGCAGTACTTC.

This chain joins TRBV10-3 and TRBJ1-4; unclear D gene. Trimming shortened V by 7 bases and J by 0 bases, and 12 bases separated the two germline ends. CDR1 is ENHRY and CDR2 is SYGVKD in the germline V gene. The CDR3 consists of 15 residues. CDR3 loop: CAITREVSTNEKLFF. The DNA of the CDR3 is TGTGCCATCACTAGAGAGGTATCAACTAATGAAAAACTGTTTTTT.

In this sample, this clonotype turned up many times. The J gene is TRBJ2-4, the V gene TRBV5-5, with D maybe TRBD2 (5 bases). The CDR3 loop spans 15 amino acids. CDR1 is SGHKS and CDR2 is YYEKEE in the germline V gene (reference sequence). V lost 0 bases and J 9 bases, leaving 16 bases between the germline ends. For the CDR3, the DNA is TGTGCCAGCAGCTTGGCCGTACTAGGAGAGGGCATTCAGTACTTC. Its protein product is CASSLAVLGEGIQYF.

The CDR3 DNA reads TGTGCCAGCCCGCTGGGGCAGCCCCAGCATTTT. Encoded protein: CASPLGQPQHF. The rearrangement links TRBV25-1 to TRBJ1-5; no definite D call. V gave up 8 bases and J gave up 7 bases, with 9 bases separating them. Germline lookup yields CDR1 MGHDK and CDR2 SYGVNS. This CDR3 is 11 amino acids long.

The rearrangement links TRBV5-1 to TRBJ2-5, with 11 bases that match TRBD1. CDR3 length equals 16 residues. V lost 4 bases, J lost 5 bases, and 10 bases stayed unmatched. The germline V gene has CDR1 SGHRS and CDR2 YFSETQ. The CDR3 sequence: CASSIGQGAVQETQYF. For the CDR3, the DNA is TGCGCCAGCAGCATCGGACAGGGGGCAGTTCAGGAGACCCAGTACTTC.

This clonotype was seen repeatedly, ten times or more. The chain recombines TRBV10-3 with TRBJ1-4, with 11 bases identical to TRBD1. The CDR3 has 17 amino acids. Germline V gene data show CDR1 as ENHRY and CDR2 as SYGVKD. V shed 11 bases, J shed 2 bases, and the junction held 13 bases outside the gene matches. CDR3 sequence reads: CAPEAGQGVGTNEKLFF. CDR3 nucleotides: TGTGCCCCCGAGGCGGGACAGGGGGTAGGCACTAATGAAAAACTGTTTTTT.

Points on this clonotype: Mismatch with germline at one junction end may stem from a read error. The chain joins TRBV7-2 to TRBJ1-5; tentatively, D is TRBD1 (5 bases). CDR1 and CDR2 from the germline V gene are SGHTA and FQGNSA. The CDR3 runs 17 residues. CDR3 nucleotides: TGTGCCAGCAGCCCCCCCTACGGGACGGTGAGCAATCAGCCCCAGCACTTT. This encodes CASSPPYGTVSNQPQHF.

This clonotype has a single count. The CDR3 does not end in the conserved phenylalanine or tryptophan, so this is likely a read error. The chain recombines TRBV12-5 with TRBJ2-5; tentatively, D is TRBD1 or TRBD2 (5 bases each). Matching the DNA end better, TRBJ2-7 makes the J call doubtful. The CDR3 loop spans 11 amino acids. Germline lookup yields CDR1 LGHNT and CDR2 FRNRAP. CDR3 DNA: TGTGCTAGTACCCAGGGACACGAGCAGTACTGC. It codes for CASTQGHEQYC.

This clonotype was picked up a small number of times. The chain links TRBV12-3 or TRBV12-4 to TRBJ1-2; TRBD1 matches 8 bases. Losses at the gene ends were 6 bases for V and 9 bases for J; bases not matched to a gene: 9. This CDR3 contains 13 residues. CDR3 in DNA: TGTGCCAGCAGCTCCAGGGGGCTTGGTAGCTACACCTTC. Its protein product is CASSSRGLGSYTF.

The rearrangement uses TRBV28 and TRBJ1-1; 7 bases agree with TRBD1. V lost 6 bases to trimming and J lost 6 bases; unmatched junction nucleotides: 7. The germline V gene has CDR1 MDHEN and CDR2 SYDVKM. The CDR3 totals 13 residues. CDR3 region: CASREDRVSEAFF. In DNA, the CDR3 is TGTGCCAGCAGGGAAGACAGGGTCTCTGAAGCTTTCTTT.

This clonotype was counted between two and nine times. V usage is TRBV15 and J usage is TRBJ2-2; D unclear. Per the germline V gene, CDR1 is LNHNV and CDR2 is YYDKDF (reference sequence). This CDR3 spans 12 amino acids. V was pared by 0 bases and J by 7 bases, with 3 bases between. CDR3 in amino acids: CATSRDDGELFF. The CDR3 DNA reads TGTGCCACCAGCAGAGATGACGGGGAGCTGTTTTTT.

This clonotype has a handful of counts. The chain links TRBV5-1 to TRBJ2-7; D might be TRBD1 or TRBD2, each matching 5 bases. Germline V CDR1 and CDR2: SGHRS, YFSETQ. This CDR3 region has 14 residues. Trimming left V 5 bases short and J 2 bases short, with 14 bases between. The CDR3 DNA is TGCGCCAGCAGGTATGGGGGTACTACCTACGAGCAGTACTTC. Translation gives CASRYGGTTYEQYF.

The chain couples TRBV9 to TRBJ2-3, with 8 bases aligning to TRBD2. V trimming: 0 bases; J trimming: 3 bases; junction bases outside the gene matches: 6. Germline CDR1 reads SGDLS; CDR2 reads YYNGEE. This CDR3 has 16 amino acids. The chain's CDR3 is CASSVVPAGVTDTQYF. The CDR3 DNA sequence: TGTGCCAGCAGCGTAGTTCCAGCGGGGGTAACAGATACGCAGTATTTT.

The chain joins TRBV28 to TRBJ2-7; D is unresolved. From germline, CDR1 is MDHEN and CDR2 SYDVKM. Trimming pared 5 bases from V and 6 bases from J, leaving 8 bases between. The CDR3 extends over 11 amino acids. For the CDR3, the DNA is TGTGCCAGCAGTGTTTCGTTCGAGCAGTACTTC. Amino acids: CASSVSFEQYF.

The chain employs TRBV13 and TRBJ1-1; 8 positions agree with TRBD1. The CDR3 contains 17 residues. Trimming cost V 3 bases and J 1 base; bases outside gene matches: 10. In germline, CDR1 is PRHDT, CDR2 FYEKMQ (reference sequence). The chain's CDR3 is CASSFEVGTGRNTEAFF. The CDR3 DNA reads TGTGCCAGCAGCTTCGAAGTGGGGACAGGACGGAACACTGAAGCTTTCTTT.